The 13 T cell receptor beta chains below were found in one sample sequenced in a study of control samples from healthy donors and cancer patients (dated by TCRdb to the early 2020s). Libraries were constructed by the immunoSEQ multiplex PCR assay. Drawn from immuneACCESS, this table holds only the in-frame rearrangements with V and J called that TCRdb kept. Clones are partly lost; checked studies trace under half to an unresolved V gene and leave the rest unexplained. The table for this sample lists more than 10,000 clones; about 92% of them were counted only once. The ten largest clones represent under 15% of the sample. The sequencing input was PBMCs. These receptors all stem from a man aged 80 or over with lung cancer.

The chain employs TRBV6-5 and TRBJ2-5; D could derive from TRBD1 or TRBD2 (5 bases each). V dropped 6 bases and J dropped 3 bases, with 8 bases sitting between them. The V gene's germline CDR1 is MNHEY and CDR2 SVGAGI. CDR3 length equals 12 residues. In DNA form, the CDR3 reads TGTGCCAGCAGCCAGGGAGAAGAGACCCAGTACTTC. This translates into CASSQGEETQYF.

J is TRBJ2-3 and V is TRBV3-1 (or the pseudogene TRBV3-2), with D maybe TRBD2 (5 bases). The CDR3 has 12 residues. V shed 2 bases and J shed 14 bases, with 14 bases lying between them. The germline gives CDR1 LGHDT, CDR2 YNNKEL (reference sequence). CDR3 residues: CASSQTRDLAYF. Written as DNA, the CDR3 is TGTGCCAGCAGCCAAACCCGGGATTTGGCGTATTTT.

The rearrangement uses TRBV7-9 and TRBJ1-3, with D tentatively TRBD1 (5 bases). V was shortened by 5 bases and J by 3 bases, with 11 bases between the two germline ends. Germline V CDR1 and CDR2: SEHNR, FQNEAQ (reference sequence). The CDR3 sequence is 14 residues long. The CDR3 reads CASSTVGGGNTIYF. DNA for the CDR3: TGTGCCAGCAGCACGGTGGGGGGTGGAAACACCATATATTTT.

V usage is TRBV5-1 and J usage is TRBJ2-7, with 7 bases matching TRBD1. The ends lost 4 bases at V and 0 bases at J; junction bases unmatched: 10. CDR1 and CDR2 (germline): SGHRS, YFSETQ. This CDR3 region has 16 residues. The CDR3 sequence: CASSGKGAGASYEQYF. CDR3 bases: TGCGCCAGCAGCGGCAAGGGGGCAGGGGCCTCCTACGAGCAGTACTTC.

V usage is TRBV18 and J usage is TRBJ1-4; D perhaps matches TRBD1 (5 bases). The length of the CDR3 is 14 residues. V lost 6 bases to trimming and J lost 10 bases, with 18 bases between them. From germline, CDR1 is KGHSH and CDR2 LQKENI. DNA of the CDR3: TGTGCCAGCTCTCACGGGCAGGGAACCGGAAAACTGTTTTTT. It translates to CASSHGQGTGKLFF. The variable domain in full, completed from reference TRBV18 and TRBJ1-4, reads NAGVMQNPRHLVRRRGQEARLRCSPMKGHSHVYWYRQLPEEGLKFMVYLQKENIIDESGMPKERFSAEFPKEGPSILRIQQVVRGDSAAYFCASSHGQGTGKLFFGSGTQLSVL.

The gene calls are TRBV5-4 and TRBJ2-2, with D unresolved. The germline gives CDR1 SGHNT, CDR2 YYREEE (reference sequence). The CDR3 is 14 residues long. Trimming left V 0 bases short and J 4 bases short, with 7 bases between. The chain's CDR3 is CASSLARSTGELFF. CDR3 nucleotides: TGTGCCAGCAGCTTGGCGCGCAGCACCGGGGAGCTGTTTTTT.

V gene TRBV18 combines with J gene TRBJ2-2; D is possibly TRBD1 (6 bases). The V gene lost 6 bases and the J gene lost 2 bases, with 16 bases spanning the gap. Germline V gene lookup returns CDR1 KGHSH and CDR2 LQKENI. The CDR3 has 16 amino acids. CDR3 nucleotide sequence: TGTGCCAGCTCTCAACGGGACAAGCTTAACACCGGGGAGCTGTTTTTT. It yields the protein CASSQRDKLNTGELFF.

The CDR3 DNA follows: TGCGCCAGCAGCCAAGGGGCCAGTGAAGCTTTCTTT. It codes for CASSQGASEAFF. This chain links TRBV4-3 with TRBJ1-1; D remains ambiguous. The V gene's germline CDR1 is LGHNA and CDR2 YSLEER. Trimming pared 1 base from V and 7 bases from J, leaving 7 bases between. The CDR3 covers 12 residues.

V is TRBV6-6 and J is TRBJ1-6; unclear D gene. V shed 2 bases and J shed 8 bases, with 4 bases lying between them. The V gene's germline CDR1 is MNHNY and CDR2 SVGAGI (reference sequence). The CDR3 contains 12 residues. This CDR3 reads CASSYVHSPLHF. CDR3 DNA: TGTGCCAGCAGTTACGTACATTCACCCCTCCACTTT.

The V call is TRBV12-2, the J call TRBJ1-2; TRBD1 was called by the table and not checked on the DNA. TRBV12-2 is given as a pseudogene. CDR3 size: 16 residues. The CDR3 is CASRLATAGNNYGYTF. DNA for the CDR3: TGTGCAAGTCGCTTAGCGACGGCAGGGAATAACTATGGCTACACCTTC.

This chain links TRBV19 with TRBJ2-2; 8 bases are a match to TRBD1. The CDR3 is 15 residues long. Germline trimming cut 6 bases from V and 5 bases from J; bases unmatched to any gene: 8. CDR1 and CDR2 from the germline V gene are LNHDA and SQIVND (reference sequence). Here the CDR3 DNA reads TGTGCCAGTAGCGACAGGGGTAAAGGAACCGGGGAGCTGTTTTTT. Amino acid sequence: CASSDRGKGTGELFF.

The chain has TRBV9 and TRBJ1-3; D may be TRBD1 (5 bases). The germline V gene encodes CDR1 SGDLS and CDR2 YYNGEE. Trimming left V 0 bases short and J 0 bases short, with 10 bases between. This CDR3 has 16 residues. The CDR3 DNA sequence: TGTGCCAGCAGCGTAGACGGGGGTCTCTCTGGAAACACCATATATTTT. This translates into CASSVDGGLSGNTIYF.

CDR3 protein: CASRRKGWDTEAFF. The CDR3 region has the DNA TGTGCCAGCAGAAGGAAGGGATGGGACACTGAAGCTTTCTTT. The chain is built from TRBV5-4 and TRBJ1-1; no firm D call. Trimming took 5 bases from V and 3 from J, leaving 14 bases between them. CDR1 SGHNT and CDR2 YYREEE come from the germline V gene (reference sequence). The CDR3 spans 14 residues.